This T cell receptor beta chain was observed in a study of technical replicates of blood from several donors. Repertoires were generated with immunoSEQ multiplex PCR, while TCRdb's copy carries only in-frame clones and drops some. The table lists about 82,000 clones, 96% of them singletons. This CDR3 contains 15 residues. Trimming removed 0 bases at V and 4 bases at J, with 11 bases between. CDR1 SGHRS and CDR2 YFSETQ come from the germline V gene. Material for sequencing was T cells isolated from PBMCs. This sequence was found in a human donor in good health. The chain has TRBV5-1 and TRBJ1-3; perhaps TRBD1 as D (6 bases). Here the CDR3 reads CASSLGQAEGNTIYF. The DNA of the CDR3 is TGCGCCAGCAGCTTGGGACAGGCTGAAGGAAACACCATATATTTT.